This TCR beta chain was sequenced during a study of cytomegalovirus exposure and HLA in healthy donors. At the level of the study: The same platform was used for the 95 to 150 validation repertoires and the approximately 670 first-cohort repertoires, a later analysis reported. The study's findings and limits: Listed as cytomegalovirus-associated were 150 to 200 TCR beta chains. As confirmed in vitro, a few CMV-associated chains were specific for CMV antigens. According to a subsequent analysis, TCR clusters from the first cohort were inclined to appear together in the roughly 120 validation repertoires.

Data came from immunoSEQ multiplex PCR; TCRdb stores just in-frame clones and leaves some out. The data contain around 160,000 clones, around 90% of them singletons. Concerning this clone: The antigen remains undetermined.

Germline CDR1 and CDR2: KGHSH and LQKENI. The V end was cut by 8 bases, the J end by 2 bases, with 15 bases between. This CDR3 has 15 residues. The TCR comes from a man aged 18-30 years in good health and CMV-seronegative. Sequences were obtained from PBMCs. This chain joins TRBV18 and TRBJ2-2; tentatively, D is TRBD2 (5 bases). This CDR3 reads CASHPLSENTGELFF. CDR3 coding DNA: TGTGCCAGCCACCCGCTTAGCGAAAACACCGGGGAGCTGTTTTTT.